This TCR beta chain was identified during a study of glioma-infiltrating T cells. About the study: Glioma patients had dexamethasone for six or fewer days before surgery. Study-level points and caveats: Only very few CDR3 sequences appeared in both tissue and blood. Above-expected tissue-blood divergence occurred in all gliomas, most in low-grade ones.

The iRepertoire nested amplicon-rescue multiplex PCR amplified TCR alpha and beta CDR3s from RNA. MiXCR, run by TCRdb on the multiplex PCR reads, gives a single entry per CDR3 protein. This table holds 300,000 to 400,000 distinct CDR3 sequences, about two fifths found once. V was pared by 6 bases and J by 2 bases, with 6 bases of the junction left unmatched. The CDR3 has 16 residues. The germline CDR1 and CDR2 sequences are MGHDK and SYGVNS. This clonotype occurred a few times. The antigen remains undetermined. The chain uses TRBV25-1 and TRBJ2-7; 14 nucleotides match TRBD2. The receptor was isolated from a human donor with low-grade glioma or glioblastoma, undergoing nonglioma brain surgery, or in good health (not recorded which). The sequenced material came from glioma tissue, nonneoplastic brain tissue, or PBMCs (not recorded which). The CDR3 is CASSPLGLAGAYEQYF. The CDR3 bases are TGTGCCAGCAGCCCATTGGGACTAGCGGGGGCCTACGAGCAGTACTTC.